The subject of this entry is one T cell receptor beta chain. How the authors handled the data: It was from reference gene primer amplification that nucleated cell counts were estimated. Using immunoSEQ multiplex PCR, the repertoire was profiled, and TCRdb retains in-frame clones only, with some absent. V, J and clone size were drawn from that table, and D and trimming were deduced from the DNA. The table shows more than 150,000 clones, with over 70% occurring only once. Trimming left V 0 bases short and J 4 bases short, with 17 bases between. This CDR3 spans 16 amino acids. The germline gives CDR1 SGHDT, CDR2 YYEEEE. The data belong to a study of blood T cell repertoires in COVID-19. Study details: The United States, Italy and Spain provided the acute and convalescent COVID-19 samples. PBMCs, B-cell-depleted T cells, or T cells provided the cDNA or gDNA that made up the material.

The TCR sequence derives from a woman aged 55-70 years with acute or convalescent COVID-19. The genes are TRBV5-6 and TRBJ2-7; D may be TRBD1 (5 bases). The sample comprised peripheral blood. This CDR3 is CASSLGQGRLRYEQYF. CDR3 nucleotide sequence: TGTGCCAGCAGCTTGGGGCAGGGAAGACTTCGGTACGAGCAGTACTTC.